A single sample is the source of the 21 T cell receptor beta chains below, sequenced in a study of post-analysis software for immune sequencing data. Libraries were made from TCR beta cDNA, and they carried unique molecular identifiers. One entry per CDR3 protein results from TCRdb running MiXCR on the PCR reads. The repertoire holds a few hundred thousand distinct CDR3 sequences, with 34% as singletons. Study observations and caveats: Roughly 5 TRBV segments were significantly more frequent in patients than in controls. TRBV5-6, TRBV5-1 and TRBV20-1 were among these segments.

For these receptors, no antigen is known. The sample consisted of blood. Source of these receptors: a girl aged 2-17 years with multiple sclerosis.

This clonotype was seen a handful of times. The rearrangement links TRBV6-6 to TRBJ2-5, with 8 bases fitting TRBD2. The junction had 6 bases not matched to a gene; V was cut back by 2 bases and J by 1 base. The length of the CDR3 is 16 residues. The V gene's germline CDR1 is MNHNY and CDR2 SVGAGI (reference sequence). CDR3 in DNA: TGTGCCAGCAGTTACGAAGCGGGGGAGATCCAAGAGACCCAGTACTTC. Amino acid sequence: CASSYEAGEIQETQYF.

The table lists this clonotype with a few counts. The rearrangement joins TRBV12-3 or TRBV12-4 to TRBJ2-7; 10 bases fit TRBD2. V lost 5 bases to trimming and J lost 5 bases; unmatched junction nucleotides: 3. The CDR3 consists of 13 residues. Written as DNA, the CDR3 is TGTGCCAGCAGTCGGACTAGCGGCCACGAGCAGTACTTC. This encodes CASSRTSGHEQYF.

The chain links TRBV20-1 to TRBJ2-3; perhaps TRBD2 as D (6 bases). V was cut by 3 bases and J by 7 bases, with 14 bases left in between. Germline V gives CDR1 DFQATT, CDR2 SNEGSKA (reference sequence). The CDR3 totals 13 residues. The CDR3 DNA sequence: TGCAGTGCTAGCGAGCGCGGGGTCAATACGCAGTATTTT. Amino acids: CSASERGVNTQYF.

The CDR3 sequence: CSVEVAGGNRNEQFF. In DNA, the CDR3 is TGCAGCGTTGAGGTAGCGGGGGGCAATAGGAATGAGCAGTTCTTC. V usage is TRBV29-1 and J usage is TRBJ2-1; 10 bases match TRBD2. Losses at the gene ends were 3 bases for V and 7 bases for J; bases not matched to a gene: 9. The CDR3 runs to 15 residues. Germline values: CDR1 SQVTM, CDR2 ANQGSEA.

The table lists this clonotype with a few counts. The V call is TRBV4-1, the J call TRBJ2-7, with a weak D call TRBD2 (6 bases). The CDR3 length is 17 residues. CDR1 and CDR2 (germline): MGHRA, YSYEKL. Trimming removed 0 bases at V and 0 bases at J, with 15 bases between. In DNA form, the CDR3 reads TGCGCCAGCAGCCAAGAATGGTTGGTCGGGAGCTCCTACGAGCAGTACTTC. Translation gives CASSQEWLVGSSYEQYF.

The chain is built from TRBV5-1 and TRBJ2-1, with no clear D. The CDR3 is made up of 12 amino acids. Germline V gene lookup returns CDR1 SGHRS and CDR2 YFSETQ. V was cut by 3 bases and J by 9 bases, with 10 bases left in between. The DNA for the CDR3 is TGCGCCAGCAGCTGGCCCCCGGGTGAGCAGTTCTTC. This codes for CASSWPPGEQFF. The full variable domain, completed using reference TRBV5-1 and TRBJ2-1, is KAGVTQTPRYLIKTRGQQVTLSCSPISGHRSVSWYQQTPGQGLQFLFEYFSETQRNKGNFPGRFSGRQFSNSRSEMNVSTLELGDSALYLCASSWPPGEQFFGPGTRLTVL.

This clonotype has more than one count but fewer than ten. The chain joins TRBV5-8 to TRBJ2-3, with D possibly being TRBD2 (5 bases). Germline CDR1 SGHTS, CDR2 YDEGEE. This CDR3 contains 16 residues. With 7 bases removed from V and 4 bases from J, the gap between germline ends came to 22 bases. CDR3 sequence: CASGTSDSVLADTQYF. The CDR3 DNA sequence: TGTGCCAGCGGCACTAGTGACTCGGTGTTGGCAGATACGCAGTATTTT.

Many counts were recorded for this clonotype. The rearrangement uses TRBV4-1 and TRBJ2-5; TRBD2 matches 7 bases. After removal of 7 bases from V and 0 bases from J, the junction contained 11 bases not matched to a gene. The germline CDR1 and CDR2 sequences are MGHRA and YSYEKL. The CDR3 spans 16 residues. The CDR3 nucleotides read TGCGCCAGCAATGGGGGGGATGGGGTACACCAAGAGACCCAGTACTTC. Translation: CASNGGDGVHQETQYF.

This clonotype has a handful of counts. The gene calls are TRBV20-1 and TRBJ2-3; TRBD1 matches at 9 bases. Germline CDR1 DFQATT, CDR2 SNEGSKA (reference sequence). The CDR3 is made up of 13 amino acids. Losses at the gene ends were 6 bases for V and 4 bases for J; bases not matched to a gene: 5. Here the CDR3 DNA reads TGCAGTGCCAGAACAGGGGGCGCAGATACGCAGTATTTT. Translation gives CSARTGGADTQYF.

This clonotype was detected only a few times. This rearrangement joins TRBV10-3 to TRBJ1-2; 7 bases match TRBD1. V lost 5 bases to trimming and J lost 3 bases; unmatched junction nucleotides: 6. This CDR3 comprises 14 residues. Germline-derived CDR1 and CDR2 are ENHRY and SYGVKD. CDR3 protein: CAISSLQGDYGYTF. The CDR3 DNA is TGTGCCATCAGTTCCCTCCAGGGGGACTATGGCTACACCTTC.

This clonotype was found a few times. V usage is TRBV9 and J usage is TRBJ2-7; TRBD2 agrees at 7 bases. The CDR3 consists of 16 residues. V was clipped by 0 bases and J by 5 bases; unmatched bases: 11. Germline CDR1 reads SGDLS; CDR2 reads YYNGEE. DNA for the CDR3: TGTGCCAGCAGCGTAGATGGTAGCGGGCTAATCCACGAGCAGTACTTC. Translated: CASSVDGSGLIHEQYF.

The chain is built from TRBV6-2 or TRBV6-3 and TRBJ1-2; maybe TRBD1 (5 bases). The CDR3 covers 14 residues. Germline values: CDR1 MNHEY, CDR2 SVGEGT. The V and J ends lost 4 bases and 4 bases respectively, with 13 bases between them. CDR3 amino acids: CASSWSTAAYGYTF. Here the CDR3 DNA reads TGTGCCAGCAGTTGGTCGACAGCTGCCTATGGCTACACCTTC.

A note on this clonotype: A much larger clone differs from this one at a single base, so this may be a read error. The chain recombines TRBV20-1 with TRBJ2-1; TRBD2 matches 7 bases. The CDR3 is made up of 14 amino acids. Per the germline V gene, CDR1 is DFQATT and CDR2 is SNEGSKA (reference sequence). J was trimmed by 6 bases and V by 5 bases; bases with no gene match: 10. The chain's CDR3 is CSAVDEPGGNEQFF. The CDR3 DNA follows: TGCAGTGCTGTCGACGAGCCGGGGGGCAATGAGCAGTTCTTC.

In this sample, this clonotype turned up a few times. This sequence joins TRBV12-3 or TRBV12-4 and TRBJ1-4; no clear D gene. Trimming stripped 3 bases from V and 8 bases from J, with 13 bases between. The CDR3 is 14 amino acids. As DNA, the CDR3 is TGTGCCAGCAGTTTTGGGTTTGGGGTGGAAAAACTGTTTTTT. Its protein product is CASSFGFGVEKLFF.

The J gene is TRBJ2-5, the V gene TRBV6-1, with a possible D match to TRBD1 (7 bases). Trimming stripped 4 bases from V and 5 bases from J, with 14 bases between. This CDR3 has 14 amino acids. The germline V gene encodes CDR1 MNHNS and CDR2 SASEGT. The CDR3, as DNA: TGTGCCAGCAGTGCCCTGACAGGGAGGGAGACCCAGTACTTC. Its translation: CASSALTGRETQYF.

This clonotype has more than one count but fewer than ten. The V gene is TRBV27, the J gene TRBJ1-1; D is uncertain. With 10 bases removed from V and 5 bases from J, the gap between germline ends came to 17 bases. Germline V gene data show CDR1 as MNHEY and CDR2 as SMNVEV (reference sequence). This CDR3 comprises 13 residues. CDR3 DNA sequence: TGTGCCACCGCAGGCTTACCGGGGACTGAAGCTTTCTTT. Translating it yields CATAGLPGTEAFF.

V and J are TRBV20-1 and TRBJ1-4; TRBD1 might be the D (5 bases). Germline V gene lookup returns CDR1 DFQATT and CDR2 SNEGSKA (reference sequence). Trimming shortened V by 1 base and J by 7 bases, and 13 bases separated the two germline ends. This CDR3 has 14 residues. The CDR3 nucleotides read TGCAGTGCTAGAGGACGGGAGGGGAGTGAAAAACTGTTTTTT. It is translated as CSARGREGSEKLFF.

J is TRBJ2-4 and V is TRBV20-1; D is undetermined. Trimming pared 0 bases from V and 8 bases from J, leaving 8 bases between. The CDR3 contains 12 residues. CDR1 is DFQATT, CDR2 SNEGSKA, per germline (reference sequence). In DNA form, the CDR3 reads TGCAGTGCTAGAGACCTGAGTTACATTCAGTACTTC. This encodes CSARDLSYIQYF.

This clonotype was seen only a few times. V is TRBV20-1 and J is TRBJ2-5, with TRBD2 matching 13 bases. The germline V gene encodes CDR1 DFQATT and CDR2 SNEGSKA (reference sequence). J gave up 2 bases and V 5 bases, and 11 bases lay outside the gene matches. The CDR3 spans 17 residues. The CDR3 here is CSADGTSGTTYQETQYF. Written as DNA, the CDR3 is TGCAGTGCTGACGGGACTAGCGGGACCACATATCAAGAGACCCAGTACTTC.

A few counts support this clonotype. This chain joins TRBV29-1 and TRBJ2-5, with TRBD2 matching 7 bases. V lost 2 bases and J lost 1; bases outside the gene matches: 10. Germline V gene sequence: CDR1 SQVTM, CDR2 ANQGSEA. The CDR3 is 16 amino acids. The CDR3 is CSVELPTGTIQETQYF. The CDR3 DNA sequence: TGCAGCGTTGAACTACCTACCGGGACTATCCAAGAGACCCAGTACTTC. Full variable domain (rest looked up from reference TRBV29-1 and TRBJ2-5): SAVISQKPSRDICQRGTSLTIQCQVDSQVTMMFWYRQQPGQSLTLIATANQGSEATYESGFVIDKFPISRPNLTFSTLTVSNMSPEDSSIYLCSVELPTGTIQETQYFGPGTRLLVL.

The chain links TRBV29-1 to TRBJ2-5, with D possibly TRBD1 on 5 matching bases. Near its end, the DNA agrees better with TRBJ2-7, so the J call may be wrong. The CDR3 is 11 amino acids. Per germline, CDR1 SQVTM and CDR2 ANQGSEA. In DNA form, the CDR3 reads TGCAGCGTTGCAGGGATCAACGAGCAGTACTTC. The encoded protein is CSVAGINEQYF.